This T cell receptor (beta chain) was documented in a study of regulatory T cells in long-lasting Graves disease. The study, taken as a whole, reports: Patients whose Graves' disease persisted exhibited lower TCR diversity than those newly diagnosed. Segments TRBV28, TRBJ1-2 and TRBJ2-5 showed preferential usage in persistent disease.

The J segment lost 2 bases and the V segment lost 0 bases, leaving 6 bases of the junction unmatched. CDR1 and CDR2 (germline): DFQATT, SNEGSKA (reference sequence). The CDR3 has 15 amino acids. The time point here: newly diagnosed GD, antithyroid drugs for less than 3 months. PBMCs were the source of the RNA used for TCR sequencing. Investigators report Graves' disease was diagnosed under American Thyroid Association guidelines. This clonotype occurred many times. The target antigen is unknown. HTBI primers from iRepertoire and Arm-PCR of CDR3 regions yielded the TCR beta libraries. TCRdb re-called the multiplex PCR reads with MiXCR, one entry per CDR3 protein. This sample carries under 700,000 distinct CDR3 sequences, 15% to 20% of them seen once, and the ten largest clones take 25%. These data were also filed under a second study, of T cells in Graves' hyperthyroidism and ophthalmopathy. That publication notes: Uncontrolled infections, other autoimmune diseases, pregnancy or lactation led to exclusion of patients.

This specimen consisted of peripheral blood mononuclear cells (PBMCs), obtained at new diagnosis, from a patient treated with antithyroid drugs. The sequence was collected from a woman aged 35-65 years with Graves disease. The chain uses TRBV20-1 and TRBJ1-1; 7 bases map to TRBD1. The CDR3 sequence: CSARDLTGTNTEAFF. CDR3 DNA sequence: TGCAGTGCTAGAGATCTGACAGGGACTAACACTGAAGCTTTCTTT.